The next 17 T cell receptor beta chains were all read from a single sample in a study of blood T cell repertoires in COVID-19. TCRdb's copy holds only in-frame clones and misses some; the assay was immunoSEQ multiplex PCR. The sample shows 150,000 to 200,000 clones, around four fifths of them seen only once. The specimen sequenced was peripheral blood. These receptors were taken from a man aged 40-55 years who had recovered from COVID-19.

The chain joins TRBV2 to TRBJ2-3, with 7 bases that match TRBD1. The CDR3 has 15 amino acids. Per germline, CDR1 SNHLY and CDR2 FYNNEI. The V segment lost 8 bases and the J segment 1 base; nucleotides outside the gene matches: 9. CDR3 sequence (DNA): TGTGCCAGCCACCGGGACAGAGGCGGCACAGATACGCAGTATTTT. Protein: CASHRDRGGTDTQYF.

The J gene is TRBJ1-1, the V gene TRBV25-1; 8 bases align to TRBD1. The CDR3 totals 11 residues. CDR1 is MGHDK, CDR2 SYGVNS, per germline. The ends lost 5 bases at V and 10 bases at J; junction bases unmatched: 3. This chain's CDR3 is CASSTGTGAFF. CDR3 nucleotide sequence: TGTGCCAGCAGTACCGGGACAGGAGCTTTCTTT.

The chain has TRBV5-6 and TRBJ2-1; D not certain. The germline V gene has CDR1 SGHDT and CDR2 YYEEEE. The CDR3 is 14 amino acids. The V end lost 0 bases, the J end lost 5 bases, and 9 bases lay between the germline ends. For the CDR3, the DNA is TGTGCCAGCAGCTTGGTTCTGCAGGACAATGAGCAGTTCTTC. Translation: CASSLVLQDNEQFF.

This chain joins TRBV2 and TRBJ1-6, with D uncertain. Trimming removed 7 bases from V and 7 bases from J, with 14 bases in between. The CDR3 has 14 residues. From germline, CDR1 is SNHLY and CDR2 FYNNEI. The CDR3 nucleotides read TGTGCCAGCAAGCCCCCGGGGTACAATTCACCCCTCCACTTT. This translates into CASKPPGYNSPLHF.

DNA of the CDR3: TGTGCCAGCAGCGTAGGAGGTAGCGGAGATACGCAGTATTTT. It yields the protein CASSVGGSGDTQYF. The J gene is TRBJ2-3, the V gene TRBV9, with a possible D match to TRBD2 (6 bases). The CDR3 spans 14 residues. Trimming removed 0 bases from V and 5 bases from J, with 10 bases in between. The germline gives CDR1 SGDLS, CDR2 YYNGEE.

The V call is TRBV6-5, the J call TRBJ1-4; D might be TRBD1 (5 bases). The germline V gene has CDR1 MNHEY and CDR2 SVGAGI. Deletions cut 4 bases from V and 8 bases from J, with 17 bases between. This CDR3 is built from 15 residues. CDR3 in DNA: TGTGCCAGCAGTTGGGGGGGGACCGCCGGGGAAAAACTGTTTTTT. It codes for CASSWGGTAGEKLFF.

The chain carries TRBV7-6 and TRBJ2-3, with 7 bases fitting TRBD2. The CDR3 is 13 amino acids. J gave up 6 bases and V 5 bases, and 5 bases lay outside the gene matches. Per germline, CDR1 SGHVS and CDR2 FNYEAQ. The CDR3 protein is CASSGGTMDTQYF. The CDR3 DNA reads TGTGCCAGCAGCGGAGGGACTATGGATACGCAGTATTTT.

The chain employs TRBV11-2 and TRBJ2-1, with D perhaps matching TRBD2 (5 bases). Between the trimmed V and J ends, which lost 6 bases and 7 bases, there was a span of 25 bases. The CDR3 has 17 amino acids. The germline CDR1 and CDR2 sequences are SGHAT and FQNNGV. The CDR3 reads CASSPTDRAQPGNEQFF. CDR3 nucleotide sequence: TGTGCCAGCAGTCCTACGGACCGGGCCCAGCCGGGGAATGAGCAGTTCTTC.

The chain combines TRBV5-1 with TRBJ2-7; D is unclear. The CDR3 consists of 13 residues. V was cut by 0 bases and J by 6 bases, with 10 bases left in between. In germline, CDR1 is SGHRS, CDR2 YFSETQ. The CDR3 DNA sequence: TGCGCCAGCAGCTTGGGGGCGTTGGGCGAGCAGTACTTC. As protein: CASSLGALGEQYF.

The chain combines TRBV9 with TRBJ2-5; weak D call: TRBD2 (6 bases). The CDR3 has 16 amino acids. V was clipped by 0 bases and J by 1 base, with 13 bases between them. CDR1 is SGDLS and CDR2 is YYNGEE in the germline V gene. The CDR3 sequence: CASSVGDSGLQETQYF. As DNA, the CDR3 is TGTGCCAGCAGCGTAGGGGACTCGGGGCTCCAAGAGACCCAGTACTTC.

This chain links TRBV4-2 with TRBJ2-1; 7 bases are a match to TRBD1. The CDR3 has 21 residues. Losses at the gene ends were 0 bases for V and 0 bases for J; bases not matched to a gene: 17. Germline CDR1 LGHNA, CDR2 YNFKEQ. This CDR3 reads CASSQEGKDIRGQSSYNEQFF. The CDR3 DNA follows: TGTGCCAGCAGCCAAGAAGGAAAGGATATCAGGGGACAGAGCTCCTACAATGAGCAGTTCTTC.

The chain employs TRBV28 and TRBJ1-2, with D possibly matching TRBD1 (5 bases). CDR3 length equals 15 residues. V lost 10 bases, J lost 8 bases, and 26 bases lay in between. CDR1 and CDR2 from the germline V gene are MDHEN and SYDVKM. CDR3 residues: CATDNSPESGGGYTF. Here the CDR3 DNA reads TGTGCCACCGATAACAGTCCCGAGTCTGGGGGGGGCTACACCTTC.

In this sample, this clone turned up once. The chain employs TRBV6-2 or TRBV6-3 and TRBJ2-5; no firm D call. The germline V and J ends were trimmed by 2 bases and 5 bases, with 6 bases remaining between them. The CDR3 loop spans 12 amino acids. From germline, CDR1 is MNHEY and CDR2 SVGEGT. CDR3 amino acids: CASSYPTETQYF. CDR3 in DNA: TGTGCCAGCAGTTACCCTACGGAGACCCAGTACTTC.

This chain links TRBV7-9 with TRBJ1-1; no clear D. This CDR3 is built from 15 residues. Trimming removed 4 bases at V and 3 bases at J, with 15 bases between. The germline gives CDR1 SEHNR, CDR2 FQNEAQ (reference sequence). The DNA of the CDR3 is TGTGCCAGCAGCTCATCCCCACCCTCGGACACTGAAGCTTTCTTT. It codes for CASSSSPPSDTEAFF.

This clone was counted only a few times. This rearrangement joins TRBV6-2 or TRBV6-3 to TRBJ1-1; no definite D call. The germline V and J ends were trimmed by 0 bases and 1 base, with 15 bases remaining between them. Looked up from germline, CDR1 is MNHEY and CDR2 is SVGEGT. CDR3 size: 17 residues. The CDR3 nucleotides are TGTGCCAGCAGTTACTCGATGGGGAGGAGTGCGAACACTGAAGCTTTCTTT. Protein sequence: CASSYSMGRSANTEAFF.

A note on this clone: Other DNA sequences within the sample encode an identical CDR3. The V call is TRBV13, the J call TRBJ2-2; 12 bases agree with TRBD1. Germline V gene lookup returns CDR1 PRHDT and CDR2 FYEKMQ (reference sequence). V lost 3 bases and J lost 5; bases outside the gene matches: 1. The CDR3 consists of 15 residues. The CDR3 region is CASSLGQGATGELFF. The CDR3 region has the DNA TGTGCCAGCAGCTTGGGACAGGGGGCAACCGGGGAGCTGTTTTTT.

Comment on this clone: Other DNA sequences in the sample encode the same CDR3. The chain links TRBV30 to TRBJ2-2; 9 nucleotides line up with TRBD1. Germline-derived CDR1 and CDR2 are GTSNPN and SVGIG (reference sequence). The CDR3 consists of 13 residues. With 5 bases clipped from V and 4 bases from J, the junction kept 2 bases outside the gene matches. The CDR3, as DNA: TGTGCCTGGGGACAGGGGATCACCGGGGAGCTGTTTTTT. It yields the protein CAWGQGITGELFF.